This T cell receptor beta chain was sequenced in a study of follicular helper T cells after annual influenza vaccination. With regard to this clone: The antigen remains undetermined.

Overall study results and limits: Recurrent ICOS+CD38+ cTfh clonotypes included tetramer and AIM influenza-specific ones.

Sequenced by immunoSEQ multiplex PCR; TCRdb stores in-frame clones only, minus some. The data show several thousand clones, with roughly 80% seen just once and 0.77% held by the top ten. V was pared by 3 bases and J by 2 bases, with 20 bases between. CDR3 size: 17 residues. Germline CDR1 reads SGHRS; CDR2 reads YFSETQ. The time point: 2015-2016 season, pre-vaccination. The V gene is TRBV5-1, the J gene TRBJ2-5; D possibly uses TRBD1 or TRBD2 (5 bases each). Sample: CXCR5- memory CD4+ T cells sorted from blood, taken on the day of influenza vaccination. This clonotype originated in an adult who received the influenza vaccine. The CDR3 spells CASSSGPFQGPQETQYF. CDR3 coding DNA: TGCGCCAGCAGCTCGGGGCCCTTCCAAGGACCGCAAGAGACCCAGTACTTC.